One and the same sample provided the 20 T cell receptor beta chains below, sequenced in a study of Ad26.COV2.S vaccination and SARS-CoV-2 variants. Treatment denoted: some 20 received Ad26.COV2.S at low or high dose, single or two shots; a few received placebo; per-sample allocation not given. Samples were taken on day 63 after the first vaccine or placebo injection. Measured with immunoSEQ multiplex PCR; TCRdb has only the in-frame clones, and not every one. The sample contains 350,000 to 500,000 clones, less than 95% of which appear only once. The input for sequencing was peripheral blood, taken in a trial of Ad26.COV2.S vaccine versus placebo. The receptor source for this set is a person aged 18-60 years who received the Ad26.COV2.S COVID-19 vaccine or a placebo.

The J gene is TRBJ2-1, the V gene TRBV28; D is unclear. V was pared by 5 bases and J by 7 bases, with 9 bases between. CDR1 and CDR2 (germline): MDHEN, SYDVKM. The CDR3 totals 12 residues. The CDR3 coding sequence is TGTGCCAGCAGTCGCGACCATAATGAGCAGTTCTTC. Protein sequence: CASSRDHNEQFF.

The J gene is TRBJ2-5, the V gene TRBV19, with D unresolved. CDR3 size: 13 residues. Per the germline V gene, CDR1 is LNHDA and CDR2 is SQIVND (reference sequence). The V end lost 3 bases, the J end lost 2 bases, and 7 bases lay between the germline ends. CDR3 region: CASSITAQETQYF. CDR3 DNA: TGTGCCAGTAGTATCACAGCTCAAGAGACCCAGTACTTC.

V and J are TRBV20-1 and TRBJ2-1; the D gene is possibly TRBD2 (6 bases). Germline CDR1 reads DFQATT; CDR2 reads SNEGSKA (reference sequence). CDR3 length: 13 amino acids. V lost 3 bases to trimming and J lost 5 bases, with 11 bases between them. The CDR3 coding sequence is TGCAGTGCTAGTTTGACTAGGGACAATGAGCAGTTCTTC. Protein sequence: CSASLTRDNEQFF.

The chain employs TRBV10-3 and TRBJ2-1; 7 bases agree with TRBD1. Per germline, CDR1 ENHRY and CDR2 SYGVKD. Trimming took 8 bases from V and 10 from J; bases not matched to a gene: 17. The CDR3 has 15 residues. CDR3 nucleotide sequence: TGTGCCATCGGCCCCAGACAGGGTCCGATGGAGGAGCAGTTCTTC. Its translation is CAIGPRQGPMEEQFF.

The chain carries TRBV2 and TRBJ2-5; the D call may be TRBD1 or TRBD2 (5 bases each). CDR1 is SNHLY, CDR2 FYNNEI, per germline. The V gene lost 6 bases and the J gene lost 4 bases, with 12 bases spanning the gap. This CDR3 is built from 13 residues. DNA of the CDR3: TGTGCCAGCAGAAGGGACCTCGGAGAGACCCAGTACTTC. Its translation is CASRRDLGETQYF.

In DNA, the CDR3 is TGTGCCAGCAGTTACGAAGGGACAGTTCCTGGAAACACCATATATTTT. Its translation is CASSYEGTVPGNTIYF. V usage is TRBV6-5 and J usage is TRBJ1-3, with 7 bases aligning to TRBD1. The CDR3 covers 16 residues. The V gene's germline CDR1 is MNHEY and CDR2 SVGAGI. The V and J ends lost 2 bases and 2 bases, in that order; junction bases with no gene match: 6.

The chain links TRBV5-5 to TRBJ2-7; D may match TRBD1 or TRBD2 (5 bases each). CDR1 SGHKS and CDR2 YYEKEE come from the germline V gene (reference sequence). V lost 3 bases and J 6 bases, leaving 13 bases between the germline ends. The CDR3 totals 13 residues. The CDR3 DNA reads TGTGCCAGCAGCTCAATTTCAGGGAGCGAGCAGTACTTC. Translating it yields CASSSISGSEQYF.

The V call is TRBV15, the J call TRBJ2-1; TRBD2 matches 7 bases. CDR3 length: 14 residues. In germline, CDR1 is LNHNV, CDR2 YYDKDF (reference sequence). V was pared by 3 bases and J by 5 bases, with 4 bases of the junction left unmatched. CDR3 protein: CATSRGLADNEQFF. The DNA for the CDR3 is TGTGCCACCAGCAGGGGGCTAGCGGACAATGAGCAGTTCTTC.

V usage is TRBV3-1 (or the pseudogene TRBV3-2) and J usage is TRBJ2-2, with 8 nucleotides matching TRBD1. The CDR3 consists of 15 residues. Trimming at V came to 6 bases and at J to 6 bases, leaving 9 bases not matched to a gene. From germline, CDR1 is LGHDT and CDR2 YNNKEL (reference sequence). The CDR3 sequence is CASRVGQGGSGELFF. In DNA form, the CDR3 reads TGTGCCAGCAGGGTCGGACAGGGAGGTTCCGGGGAGCTGTTTTTT.

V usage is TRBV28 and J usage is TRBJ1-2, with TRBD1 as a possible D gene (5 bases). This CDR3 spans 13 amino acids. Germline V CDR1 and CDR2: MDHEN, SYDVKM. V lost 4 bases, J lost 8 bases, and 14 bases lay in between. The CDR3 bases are TGTGCCAGCAGTTCCGGGACCCGGCGGGGCTACACCTTC. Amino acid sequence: CASSSGTRRGYTF.

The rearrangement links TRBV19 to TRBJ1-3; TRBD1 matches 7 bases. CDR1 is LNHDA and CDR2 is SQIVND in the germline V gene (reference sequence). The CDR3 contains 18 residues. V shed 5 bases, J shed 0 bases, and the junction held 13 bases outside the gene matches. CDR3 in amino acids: CASSFSGQQFYSGNTIYF. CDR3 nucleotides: TGTGCCAGTAGTTTCTCGGGACAGCAGTTTTACTCTGGAAACACCATATATTTT.

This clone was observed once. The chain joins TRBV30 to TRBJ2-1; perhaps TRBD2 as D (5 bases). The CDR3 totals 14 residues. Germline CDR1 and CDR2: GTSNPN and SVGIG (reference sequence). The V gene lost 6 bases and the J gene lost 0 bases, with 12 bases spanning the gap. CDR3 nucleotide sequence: TGTGCCTGCCGCGGGCGGTTCTCCTACAATGAGCAGTTCTTC. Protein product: CACRGRFSYNEQFF.

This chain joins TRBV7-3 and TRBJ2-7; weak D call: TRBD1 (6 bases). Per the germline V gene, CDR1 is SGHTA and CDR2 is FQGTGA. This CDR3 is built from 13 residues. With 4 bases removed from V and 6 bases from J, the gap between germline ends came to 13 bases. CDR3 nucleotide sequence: TGTGCCAGCAGCTCAATGACAGGCGGCGAGCAGTACTTC. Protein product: CASSSMTGGEQYF.

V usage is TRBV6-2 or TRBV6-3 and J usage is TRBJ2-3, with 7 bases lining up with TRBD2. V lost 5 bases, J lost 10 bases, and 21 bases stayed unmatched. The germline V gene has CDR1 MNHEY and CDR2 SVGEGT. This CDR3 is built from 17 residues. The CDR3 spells CASSMPKAGTVWRAQYF. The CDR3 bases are TGTGCCAGCAGTATGCCCAAAGCGGGAACGGTCTGGCGCGCGCAGTATTTT.

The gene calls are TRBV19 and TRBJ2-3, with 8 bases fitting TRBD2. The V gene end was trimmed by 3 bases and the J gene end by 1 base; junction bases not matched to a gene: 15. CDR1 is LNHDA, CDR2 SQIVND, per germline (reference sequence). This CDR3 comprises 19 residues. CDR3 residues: CASSMGPAAGVLGTDTQYF. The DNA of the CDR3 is TGTGCCAGTAGTATGGGACCAGCAGCGGGAGTGCTTGGCACAGATACGCAGTATTTT.

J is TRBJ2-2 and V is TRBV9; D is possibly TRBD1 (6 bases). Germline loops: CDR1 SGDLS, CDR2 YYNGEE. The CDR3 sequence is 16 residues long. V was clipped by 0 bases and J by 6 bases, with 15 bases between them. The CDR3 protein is CASSVDPGRQAGELFF. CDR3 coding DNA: TGTGCCAGCAGCGTAGACCCAGGGCGACAGGCCGGGGAGCTGTTTTTT. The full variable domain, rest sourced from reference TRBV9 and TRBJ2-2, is DSGVTQTPKHLITATGQRVTLRCSPRSGDLSVYWYQQSLDQGLQFLIQYYNGEERAKGNILERFSAQQFPDLHSELNLSSLELGDSALYFCASSVDPGRQAGELFFGEGSRLTVL.

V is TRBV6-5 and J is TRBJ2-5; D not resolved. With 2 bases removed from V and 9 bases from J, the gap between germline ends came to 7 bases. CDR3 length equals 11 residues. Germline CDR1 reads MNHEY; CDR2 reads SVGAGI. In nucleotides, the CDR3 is TGTGCCAGCAGTTACGTGGGCGCCCAGTACTTC. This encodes CASSYVGAQYF.

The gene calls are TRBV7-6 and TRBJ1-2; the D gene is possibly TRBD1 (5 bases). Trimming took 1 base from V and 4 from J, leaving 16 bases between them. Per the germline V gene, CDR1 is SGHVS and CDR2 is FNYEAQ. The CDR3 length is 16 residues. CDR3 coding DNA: TGTGCCAGCAGCTTAGACGCGCAGGGCACCTCCTATGGCTACACCTTC. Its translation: CASSLDAQGTSYGYTF.

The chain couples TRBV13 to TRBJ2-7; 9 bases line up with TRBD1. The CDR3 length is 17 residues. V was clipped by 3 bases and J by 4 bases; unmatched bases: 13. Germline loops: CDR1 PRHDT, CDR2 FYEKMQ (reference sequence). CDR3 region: CASSFSHGGQGPYEQYF. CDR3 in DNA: TGTGCCAGCAGCTTTTCCCACGGGGGACAGGGTCCATACGAGCAGTACTTC.

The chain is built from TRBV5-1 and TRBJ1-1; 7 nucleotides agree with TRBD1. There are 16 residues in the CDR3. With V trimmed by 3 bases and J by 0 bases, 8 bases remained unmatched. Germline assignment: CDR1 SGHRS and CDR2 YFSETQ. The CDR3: CASSWGWGQMNTEAFF. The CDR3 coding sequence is TGCGCCAGCAGCTGGGGATGGGGACAGATGAACACTGAAGCTTTCTTT.